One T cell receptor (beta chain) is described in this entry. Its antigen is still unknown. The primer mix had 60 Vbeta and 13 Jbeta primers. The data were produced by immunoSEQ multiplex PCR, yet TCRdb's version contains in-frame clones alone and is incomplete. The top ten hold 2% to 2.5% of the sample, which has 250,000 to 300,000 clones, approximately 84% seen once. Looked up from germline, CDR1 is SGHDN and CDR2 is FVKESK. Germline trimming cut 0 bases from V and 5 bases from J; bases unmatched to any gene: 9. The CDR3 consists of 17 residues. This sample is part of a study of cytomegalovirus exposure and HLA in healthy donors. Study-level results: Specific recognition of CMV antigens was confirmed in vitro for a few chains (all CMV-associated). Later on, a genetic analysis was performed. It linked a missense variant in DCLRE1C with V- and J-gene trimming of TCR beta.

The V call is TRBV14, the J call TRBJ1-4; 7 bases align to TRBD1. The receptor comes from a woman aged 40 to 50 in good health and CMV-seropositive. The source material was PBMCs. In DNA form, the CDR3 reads TGTGCCAGCAGCCAAGATCCCCAACAGGGGACCAATGAAAAACTGTTTTTT. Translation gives CASSQDPQQGTNEKLFF.